What follows are 27 T cell receptor beta chains derived from one specimen sequenced in a study of CD8+ T cells in alopecia areata. Treatment in this sample: oral pan-JAK inhibitor, 5-10 mg twice daily. Extraction and reverse transcription of RNA yielded cDNA as the sequencing template. Here immunoSEQ multiplex PCR was the method, and the copy in TCRdb shows in-frame clones only, minus some. The data hold 150,000 to 200,000 clones, with roughly 66% observed a single time. Material: CD4+ T cells sorted from blood, obtained at week 24, from a patient treated with tofacitinib. The receptors originated from a human donor with alopecia areata.

The gene calls are TRBV7-2 and TRBJ1-1; D is ambiguous. Per germline, CDR1 SGHTA and CDR2 FQGNSA. The V and J ends lost 1 base and 1 base respectively, with 4 bases between them. The CDR3 contains 13 residues. This chain's CDR3 is CASSLGQNTEAFF. CDR3 DNA sequence: TGTGCCAGCAGCTTAGGCCAGAACACTGAAGCTTTCTTT. The whole variable domain, remainder taken from reference TRBV7-2 and TRBJ1-1, is GAGVSQSPSNKVTEKGKDVELRCDPISGHTALYWYRQSLGQGLEFLIYFQGNSAPDKSGLPSDRFSAERTGGSVSTLTIQRTQQEDSAVYLCASSLGQNTEAFFGQGTRLTVV.

This clone was seen a handful of times. The same CDR3 can be traced to other DNA sequences in this sample. This sequence joins TRBV29-1 and TRBJ1-5; D is unresolved. V lost 4 bases, J lost 0 bases, and 7 bases lay in between. Germline values: CDR1 SQVTM, CDR2 ANQGSEA. CDR3 length: 13 residues. CDR3 nucleotide sequence: TGCAGCGTTGGGGAGAATAGCAATCAGCCCCAGCATTTT. As protein: CSVGENSNQPQHF. Supplemented by reference TRBV29-1 and TRBJ1-5, the full variable domain reads SAVISQKPSRDICQRGTSLTIQCQVDSQVTMMFWYRQQPGQSLTLIATANQGSEATYESGFVIDKFPISRPNLTFSTLTVSNMSPEDSSIYLCSVGENSNQPQHFGDGTRLSIL.

This clone has ten or more counts. V usage is TRBV20-1 and J usage is TRBJ2-1; D remains unclear. The CDR3 consists of 11 residues. V dropped 6 bases and J dropped 6 bases, with 9 bases sitting between them. Per germline, CDR1 DFQATT and CDR2 SNEGSKA (reference sequence). The CDR3 spells CSAAPLNEQFF. The CDR3 nucleotides are TGCAGTGCCGCACCCCTCAATGAGCAGTTCTTC.

This clone was seen a few times. V is TRBV7-8 and J is TRBJ2-7; D may be TRBD2 (6 bases). Germline lookup yields CDR1 SGHVS and CDR2 FQNEAQ. The V gene lost 1 base and the J gene lost 3 bases, with 16 bases spanning the gap. The CDR3 is made up of 16 amino acids. This CDR3 is CASSLDFGGGSYEQYF. In DNA, the CDR3 is TGTGCCAGCAGCTTAGACTTTGGGGGAGGAAGCTACGAGCAGTACTTC.

This sequence joins TRBV7-2 and TRBJ2-7; 13 nucleotides align to TRBD2. The germline CDR1 and CDR2 sequences are SGHTA and FQGNSA. The CDR3 extends over 15 amino acids. The V and J ends lost 5 bases and 4 bases, in that order; junction bases with no gene match: 5. The DNA of the CDR3 is TGTGCCAGCAGCACTAGCGGGGGGGCTAAGTACGAGCAGTACTTC. Translated: CASSTSGGAKYEQYF.

The chain links TRBV29-1 to TRBJ2-7; 7 bases align to TRBD1. The V gene's germline CDR1 is SQVTM and CDR2 ANQGSEA. The CDR3 is 13 amino acids. V was pared by 2 bases and J by 2 bases, with 3 bases of the junction left unmatched. The chain's CDR3 is CSVELQGTYEQYF. Written as DNA, the CDR3 is TGCAGCGTTGAACTACAGGGGACCTACGAGCAGTACTTC.

This chain connects TRBV7-2 to TRBJ2-1, with D possibly being TRBD2 (5 bases). Trimming left V 5 bases short and J 3 bases short, with 11 bases between. Germline loops: CDR1 SGHTA, CDR2 FQGNSA. The CDR3 extends over 14 amino acids. The CDR3 nucleotides read TGTGCCAGCAGCCCACGGACTTTCTACAATGAGCAGTTCTTC. As protein: CASSPRTFYNEQFF.

The J gene is TRBJ1-2, the V gene TRBV15; D uncertain. The CDR3 spans 17 residues. Germline V gene data show CDR1 as LNHNV and CDR2 as YYDKDF (reference sequence). V dropped 1 base and J dropped 0 bases, with 15 bases sitting between them. This CDR3 reads CATSRARPAPTNYGYTF. Written as DNA, the CDR3 is TGTGCCACCAGCAGAGCCAGGCCCGCCCCTACTAACTATGGCTACACCTTC.

This clone has more than one count but fewer than ten. V usage is TRBV4-3 and J usage is TRBJ1-2; D may be TRBD1 (5 bases). The V and J ends lost 0 bases and 2 bases respectively, with 7 bases between them. The germline V gene encodes CDR1 LGHNA and CDR2 YSLEER. The length of the CDR3 is 14 residues. CDR3 bases: TGCGCCAGCAGCCAAGAAAGGACAAACTATGGCTACACCTTC. Amino acids: CASSQERTNYGYTF.

This clone was detected only a few times. The V and J genes are TRBV5-6 and TRBJ1-1; D not resolved. The CDR3 totals 14 residues. V lost 4 bases and J 5 bases, leaving 15 bases between the germline ends. The germline gives CDR1 SGHDT, CDR2 YYEEEE. CDR3 in amino acids: CASSRRDLTTEAFF. As DNA, the CDR3 is TGTGCCAGCAGCCGAAGGGATTTAACGACTGAAGCTTTCTTT.

The V and J genes are TRBV14 and TRBJ2-4, with a tentative D call TRBD2 (5 bases). Per the germline V gene, CDR1 is SGHDN and CDR2 is FVKESK. CDR3 length equals 14 residues. Trimming left V 4 bases short and J 0 bases short, with 7 bases between. CDR3 sequence reads: CASSPGLAKNIQYF. CDR3 in DNA: TGTGCCAGCAGCCCCGGACTAGCCAAAAACATTCAGTACTTC.

This clone was found a few times. The CDR3 nucleotides are TGCGCCAGCAGCCAAGCCGTTGCGGGGAGAGAGACCCAGTACTTC. Translation gives CASSQAVAGRETQYF. The chain recombines TRBV4-3 with TRBJ2-5; perhaps TRBD2 as D (6 bases). The CDR3 totals 15 residues. Trimming took 1 base from V and 4 from J, leaving 13 bases between them. Germline V gives CDR1 LGHNA, CDR2 YSLEER.

V gene TRBV23-1 combines with J gene TRBJ1-1, with 7 bases identical to TRBD1. TRBV23-1 is an ORF, with its function uncertain. With 3 bases clipped from V and 5 bases from J, the junction kept 12 bases outside the gene matches. This CDR3 has 16 amino acids. CDR3 sequence (DNA): TGCGCCAGCAGTCACGTCTGTCAGGGGGAAGGAACTGAAGCTTTCTTT. Its protein is CASSHVCQGEGTEAFF.

This chain uses TRBV5-1 with TRBJ2-5; 8 bases match TRBD1. Losses at the gene ends were 1 base for V and 7 bases for J; bases not matched to a gene: 6. Looked up from germline, CDR1 is SGHRS and CDR2 is YFSETQ. The length of the CDR3 is 14 residues. The CDR3 protein is CASSLTGGPGTQYF. CDR3 bases: TGCGCCAGCAGCTTGACAGGGGGGCCGGGGACCCAGTACTTC. Supplemented by reference TRBV5-1 and TRBJ2-5, the full variable domain reads KAGVTQTPRYLIKTRGQQVTLSCSPISGHRSVSWYQQTPGQGLQFLFEYFSETQRNKGNFPGRFSGRQFSNSRSEMNVSTLELGDSALYLCASSLTGGPGTQYFGPGTRLLVL.

The V and J genes are TRBV7-2 and TRBJ1-2, with D perhaps TRBD1 (5 bases). The ends were cut back, 1 base at V and 5 bases at J, with 17 bases in the middle. This CDR3 region has 16 residues. CDR1 SGHTA and CDR2 FQGNSA come from the germline V gene. The CDR3 DNA is TGTGCCAGCAGCTTAGGGGGCAGGGTACCCCTATATGGCTACACCTTC. Protein: CASSLGGRVPLYGYTF.

This chain joins TRBV9 and TRBJ1-2, with D tentatively TRBD1 (5 bases). The ends were cut back, 4 bases at V and 7 bases at J, with 17 bases in the middle. The CDR3 length is 14 residues. Germline V gene sequence: CDR1 SGDLS, CDR2 YYNGEE. DNA for the CDR3: TGTGCCAGCAGCCCCGGGACTGCCAACGGTGGCTACACCTTC. Its protein product is CASSPGTANGGYTF.

The V call is TRBV29-1, the J call TRBJ1-1; no definite D call. The CDR3 has 16 amino acids. V was trimmed by 5 bases and J by 3 bases, leaving 22 bases between them. The V gene's germline CDR1 is SQVTM and CDR2 ANQGSEA. Here the CDR3 DNA reads TGCAGCGTTATCGTCAGTACTCTATTGGAGTACACTGAAGCTTTCTTT. It translates to CSVIVSTLLEYTEAFF.

The chain is built from TRBV29-1 and TRBJ2-3; D is ambiguous. The germline V gene encodes CDR1 SQVTM and CDR2 ANQGSEA. The CDR3 sequence is 13 residues long. V lost 4 bases and J lost 2, with 10 bases in between. CDR3 amino acids: CSVAPFYTDTQYF. For the CDR3, the DNA is TGCAGCGTTGCCCCTTTTTACACAGATACGCAGTATTTT.

The rearrangement uses TRBV4-3 and TRBJ2-2; D unclear. The length of the CDR3 is 14 residues. Trimming pared 4 bases from V and 7 bases from J, leaving 13 bases between. Germline V gene data show CDR1 as LGHNA and CDR2 as YSLEER. CDR3 coding DNA: TGCGCCAGCAGCCTATCCGCCGAAATCGGGGAGCTGTTTTTT. Its translation is CASSLSAEIGELFF.

The chain joins TRBV10-3 to TRBJ2-1; 12 nucleotides match TRBD2. Germline values: CDR1 ENHRY, CDR2 SYGVKD. The CDR3 extends over 17 amino acids. Unmatched junction bases numbered 9, after V lost 4 bases and J lost 5 bases. CDR3 coding DNA: TGTGCCATCAGTGGTTCTAGCGGGGGGGCCAGTAACAATGAGCAGTTCTTC. Protein: CAISGSSGGASNNEQFF.

This chain joins TRBV4-1 and TRBJ2-1; 14 bases match TRBD2. CDR1 MGHRA and CDR2 YSYEKL come from the germline V gene. The CDR3 spans 18 residues. With 1 base clipped from V and 9 bases from J, the junction kept 11 bases outside the gene matches. The CDR3 sequence: CASSQVDMGLAGAGEQFF. DNA for the CDR3: TGCGCCAGCAGCCAAGTAGATATGGGACTAGCGGGGGCGGGTGAGCAGTTCTTC.

The chain carries TRBV30 and TRBJ2-4, with TRBD2 identical over 7 bases. Germline V gene lookup returns CDR1 GTSNPN and CDR2 SVGIG (reference sequence). The CDR3 length is 14 residues. V was clipped by 3 bases and J by 2 bases; unmatched bases: 4. The CDR3 loop reads CAWSRAGPKNIQYF. The CDR3 DNA reads TGTGCCTGGAGCCGAGCGGGGCCCAAAAACATTCAGTACTTC.

V gene TRBV4-3 combines with J gene TRBJ1-2; D unresolved. The CDR3 extends over 13 amino acids. Germline values: CDR1 LGHNA, CDR2 YSLEER. Trimming left V 4 bases short and J 5 bases short, with 11 bases between. This CDR3 reads CASSPLGEYGYTF. The CDR3 DNA reads as TGCGCCAGCAGCCCCCTCGGGGAGTATGGCTACACCTTC.

The chain recombines TRBV7-9 with TRBJ1-6; the D gene is possibly TRBD1 (6 bases). V lost 3 bases and J 8 bases, leaving 11 bases between the germline ends. Germline CDR1 SEHNR, CDR2 FQNEAQ (reference sequence). The CDR3 is 14 residues long. CDR3: CASSFGQPYSPLHF. The CDR3 coding sequence is TGTGCCAGCAGCTTTGGACAGCCTTATTCACCCCTCCACTTT.

This chain links TRBV30 with TRBJ1-2, with 7 bases that match TRBD1. The CDR3 totals 14 residues. V was pared by 2 bases and J by 2 bases, with 5 bases of the junction left unmatched. CDR1 is GTSNPN, CDR2 SVGIG, per germline (reference sequence). The CDR3 region is CAWSNPGQNYGYTF. CDR3 nucleotides: TGTGCCTGGAGTAACCCGGGACAGAACTATGGCTACACCTTC.

This chain joins TRBV5-4 and TRBJ1-2; TRBD1 agrees at 9 bases. Trimming took 0 bases from V and 6 from J; bases not matched to a gene: 3. CDR1 SGHNT and CDR2 YYREEE come from the germline V gene (reference sequence). The CDR3 has 14 amino acids. CDR3 sequence reads: CASSLAYRGHGYTF. The DNA of the CDR3 is TGTGCCAGCAGCTTGGCCTACAGGGGGCATGGCTACACCTTC.

The rearrangement uses TRBV4-1 and TRBJ2-3; 11 bases line up with TRBD1. From germline, CDR1 is MGHRA and CDR2 YSYEKL. J lost 5 bases, V lost 1 base, and 8 bases had no gene match. This CDR3 has 17 residues. CDR3 loop: CASSQGWTGGFKDTQYF. The CDR3 bases are TGCGCCAGCAGCCAAGGGTGGACAGGGGGCTTTAAAGATACGCAGTATTTT.